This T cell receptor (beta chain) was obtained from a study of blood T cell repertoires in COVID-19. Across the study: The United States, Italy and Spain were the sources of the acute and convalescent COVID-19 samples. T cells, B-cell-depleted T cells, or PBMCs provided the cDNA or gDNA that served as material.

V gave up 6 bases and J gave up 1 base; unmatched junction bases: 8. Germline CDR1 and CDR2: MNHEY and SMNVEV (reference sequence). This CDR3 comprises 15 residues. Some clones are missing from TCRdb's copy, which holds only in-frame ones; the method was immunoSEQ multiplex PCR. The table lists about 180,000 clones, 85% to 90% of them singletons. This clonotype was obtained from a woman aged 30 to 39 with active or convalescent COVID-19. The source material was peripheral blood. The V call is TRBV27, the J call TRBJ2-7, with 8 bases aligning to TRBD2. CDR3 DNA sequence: TGTGCCAGCAGGGCCCGGGGGGGCGGGTCCTACGAGCAGTACTTC. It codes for CASRARGGGSYEQYF.